One sample yielded the 23 T cell receptor beta chains listed below, sequenced in a study of cytomegalovirus exposure and HLA in healthy donors. The study ran its PCR with 60 Vbeta and 13 Jbeta primers. Sequencing used immunoSEQ multiplex PCR; TCRdb keeps in-frame clones, though not all of them. The data show 60,000 to 90,000 clones, around 70% seen once. The source material was PBMCs. Receptors were obtained from a woman in her forties or fifties in good health and CMV-seropositive.

The rearrangement links TRBV7-2 to TRBJ2-1, with a possible D match to TRBD2 (6 bases). Trimming removed 5 bases from V and 5 bases from J, with 13 bases in between. Germline V gene sequence: CDR1 SGHTA, CDR2 FQGNSA. This CDR3 spans 14 amino acids. Here the CDR3 reads CASSVSGSNNEQFF. The DNA for the CDR3 is TGTGCCAGCAGCGTATCCGGGAGTAACAATGAGCAGTTCTTC.

V is TRBV5-1 and J is TRBJ2-5; D perhaps matches TRBD1 (6 bases). This CDR3 comprises 14 residues. Trimming stripped 2 bases from V and 4 bases from J, with 12 bases between. The germline CDR1 and CDR2 sequences are SGHRS and YFSETQ. CDR3 bases: TGCGCCAGCAGCTTCGGGCAGGGGAGAGAGACCCAGTACTTC. Protein product: CASSFGQGRETQYF.

The chain combines TRBV4-3 with TRBJ2-1; D unresolved. V was pared by 11 bases and J by 0 bases, with 8 bases between. The CDR3 is made up of 12 amino acids. Looked up from germline, CDR1 is LGHNA and CDR2 is YSLEER. In DNA, the CDR3 is TGCGCCTTGGAGTGCTCCTACAATGAGCAGTTCTTC. As protein: CALECSYNEQFF.

The V and J genes are TRBV27 and TRBJ2-3; TRBD1 aligns across 8 bases. V dropped 4 bases and J dropped 2; count of bases not matched to a gene: 5. Germline CDR1 and CDR2: MNHEY and SMNVEV (reference sequence). The CDR3 has 15 amino acids. CDR3 nucleotides: TGTGCCAGCAGTTCGTGGGGACAGGACACAGATACGCAGTATTTT. Protein product: CASSSWGQDTDTQYF.

This clone showed up many times. The CDR3 sequence is CASSVGTGGTNYGYTF. In nucleotides, the CDR3 is TGTGCCAGCAGCGTAGGAACGGGCGGGACTAACTATGGCTACACCTTC. V gene TRBV9 combines with J gene TRBJ1-2; D is uncertain. CDR3 length: 16 amino acids. The V end was cut by 0 bases, the J end by 0 bases, with 12 bases between. CDR1 is SGDLS, CDR2 YYNGEE, per germline. The whole variable domain, filled in from reference TRBV9 and TRBJ1-2, reads DSGVTQTPKHLITATGQRVTLRCSPRSGDLSVYWYQQSLDQGLQFLIQYYNGEERAKGNILERFSAQQFPDLHSELNLSSLELGDSALYFCASSVGTGGTNYGYTFGSGTRLTVV.

The chain employs TRBV11-2 and TRBJ1-1; a possible D gene is TRBD1 (5 bases). V lost 3 bases and J lost 5, with 10 bases in between. The CDR3 totals 13 residues. Germline V gene lookup returns CDR1 SGHAT and CDR2 FQNNGV. The CDR3 nucleotides are TGTGCCAGCAGCTTTGGGGGGGGGACTGAAGCTTTCTTT. Translation: CASSFGGGTEAFF. Supplemented by reference TRBV11-2 and TRBJ1-1, the full variable domain reads EAGVAQSPRYKIIEKRQSVAFWCNPISGHATLYWYQQILGQGPKLLIQFQNNGVVDDSQLPKDRFSAERLKGVDSTLKIQPAKLEDSAVYLCASSFGGGTEAFFGQGTRLTVV.

The chain links TRBV6-5 to TRBJ1-2; possibly TRBD1 for D (5 bases). Germline CDR1 and CDR2: MNHEY and SVGAGI. V shed 7 bases and J shed 0 bases, with 12 bases lying between them. This CDR3 has 14 residues. The CDR3 coding sequence is TGTGCCAGCACCAGGACACCGACTAACTATGGCTACACCTTC. Translated, it gives CASTRTPTNYGYTF.

The gene calls are TRBV4-1 and TRBJ2-5; 12 positions match TRBD2. The V segment lost 6 bases and the J segment 7 bases; nucleotides outside the gene matches: 12. Germline V gene sequence: CDR1 MGHRA, CDR2 YSYEKL. CDR3 length: 16 residues. This CDR3 is CASSPSTSGGHGTQYF. CDR3 DNA: TGCGCCAGCAGTCCTTCGACTAGCGGGGGCCACGGGACCCAGTACTTC.

This sequence joins TRBV19 and TRBJ2-5; TRBD1 agrees at 9 bases. The germline V gene has CDR1 LNHDA and CDR2 SQIVND (reference sequence). J lost 6 bases, V lost 5 bases, and 7 bases had no gene match. The CDR3 is 14 amino acids. The CDR3 nucleotides read TGTGCCAGTAGTGAGGGACAGGGAGGTCAGACCCAGTACTTC. As protein: CASSEGQGGQTQYF.

The rearrangement uses TRBV28 and TRBJ2-7; 7 bases are a match to TRBD2. CDR1 is MDHEN, CDR2 SYDVKM, per germline. The CDR3 runs to 15 residues. V was clipped by 6 bases and J by 2 bases; unmatched bases: 10. The CDR3 bases are TGTGCCAGCAGGCGAACGGGAGGCAATCCCTACGAGCAGTACTTC. Translating it yields CASRRTGGNPYEQYF. Using reference TRBV28 and TRBJ2-7 for the parts outside the CDR3, the full variable domain is DVKVTQSSRYLVKRTGEKVFLECVQDMDHENMFWYRQDPGLGLRLIYFSYDVKMKEKGDIPEGYSVSREKKERFSLILESASTNQTSMYLCASRRTGGNPYEQYFGPGTRLTVT.

This chain joins TRBV5-1 and TRBJ1-6; a possible D gene is TRBD1 (5 bases). Trimming removed 7 bases at V and 9 bases at J, with 14 bases between. CDR1 and CDR2 from the germline V gene are SGHRS and YFSETQ. The CDR3 has 13 residues. CDR3 bases: TGCGCCAGCCGGTCAGGGCATGGTTCACCCCTCCACTTT. Translating gives CASRSGHGSPLHF.

V usage is TRBV9 and J usage is TRBJ2-7; D gene uncertain. Germline CDR1 SGDLS, CDR2 YYNGEE. V shed 1 base and J shed 2 bases, with 16 bases lying between them. There are 16 residues in the CDR3. CDR3 sequence reads: CASSVNMVETTYEQYF. The CDR3, as DNA: TGTGCCAGCAGCGTAAATATGGTAGAAACCACCTACGAGCAGTACTTC.

This clone was seen once. The genes are TRBV1 and TRBJ1-1; TRBD1, as called in the table, went unchecked against the DNA. TRBV1 corresponds to a pseudogene. The CDR3 consists of 16 residues. CDR3 region: CTSSQDPGQANTEAFF. For the CDR3, the DNA is TGCACCAGCAGCCAAGATCCCGGACAGGCGAACACTGAAGCTTTCTTT.

This clone was found a few times. The chain links TRBV10-2 to TRBJ1-5, with 8 bases matching TRBD1. V gave up 6 bases and J gave up 2 bases; unmatched junction bases: 9. The CDR3 has 16 amino acids. Germline V lookup: CDR1 WSHSY, CDR2 SAAADI. The CDR3 is CASSTIGQGGNQPQHF. The CDR3 DNA is TGCGCCAGCAGCACGATTGGACAGGGCGGCAATCAGCCCCAGCATTTT.

This rearrangement joins TRBV18 to TRBJ2-2, with D maybe TRBD2 (5 bases). The CDR3 totals 15 residues. Per germline, CDR1 KGHSH and CDR2 LQKENI. V gave up 5 bases and J gave up 2 bases, with 12 bases separating them. CDR3 in amino acids: CASSFLGSNTGELFF. In DNA, the CDR3 is TGTGCCAGCTCATTCCTAGGGAGTAACACCGGGGAGCTGTTTTTT.

The chain links TRBV28 to TRBJ2-7; 10 nucleotides agree with TRBD2. The J segment lost 2 bases and the V segment lost 4 bases, leaving 5 bases of the junction unmatched. The CDR3 loop spans 15 amino acids. Germline CDR1 MDHEN, CDR2 SYDVKM. The chain's CDR3 is CASSSLAGATYEQYF. The CDR3 nucleotides are TGTGCCAGCAGTTCGCTAGCGGGGGCGACCTACGAGCAGTACTTC.

The rearrangement joins TRBV4-1 to TRBJ2-2; 7 bases map to TRBD2. With 0 bases clipped from V and 5 bases from J, the junction kept 6 bases outside the gene matches. The germline V gene has CDR1 MGHRA and CDR2 YSYEKL. The CDR3 spans 16 residues. The CDR3 spells CASSQDSSGVTGELFF. CDR3 sequence (DNA): TGCGCCAGCAGCCAAGATTCGAGCGGGGTAACCGGGGAGCTGTTTTTT.

The rearrangement joins TRBV6-6 to TRBJ2-2, with TRBD2 identical over 7 bases. V was clipped by 6 bases and J by 4 bases; unmatched bases: 8. Germline CDR1 MNHNY, CDR2 SVGAGI (reference sequence). This CDR3 has 15 amino acids. CDR3 in amino acids: CASRRKAGATGELFF. In DNA, the CDR3 is TGTGCCAGCAGACGAAAGGCGGGAGCCACCGGGGAGCTGTTTTTT.

J is TRBJ1-1 and V is TRBV2; a weak D match, TRBD1 (6 bases). Deletions cut 5 bases from V and 2 bases from J, with 12 bases between. The length of the CDR3 is 14 residues. Per the germline V gene, CDR1 is SNHLY and CDR2 is FYNNEI. The CDR3 reads CASSPGHGNTEAFF. The CDR3 DNA follows: TGTGCCAGCAGTCCGGGACATGGAAACACTGAAGCTTTCTTT.

The chain joins TRBV5-1 to TRBJ2-1, with D maybe TRBD2 (6 bases). The CDR3 runs 14 residues. With 5 bases removed from V and 1 base from J, the gap between germline ends came to 10 bases. Looked up from germline, CDR1 is SGHRS and CDR2 is YFSETQ. CDR3: CASRIGGSYNEQFF. DNA of the CDR3: TGCGCCAGCAGAATCGGGGGTTCCTACAATGAGCAGTTCTTC.

CDR3 loop: CASSVLPGQPNEKLFF. CDR3 bases: TGTGCCAGCAGCGTACTACCGGGACAGCCGAATGAAAAACTGTTTTTT. V gene TRBV7-8 combines with J gene TRBJ1-4; TRBD1 matches at 7 bases. V was clipped by 5 bases and J by 5 bases; unmatched bases: 11. Germline V CDR1 and CDR2: SGHVS, FQNEAQ. The length of the CDR3 is 16 residues.

The chain links TRBV19 to TRBJ2-3, with D possibly TRBD1 on 6 matching bases. The CDR3 loop spans 13 amino acids. Germline V gene lookup returns CDR1 LNHDA and CDR2 SQIVND (reference sequence). Between the trimmed V and J ends, which lost 9 bases and 3 bases, there was a span of 13 bases. The CDR3: CASRAGETDTQYF. CDR3 nucleotide sequence: TGTGCCAGCAGGGCAGGGGAGACAGATACGCAGTATTTT.

This clone has only a few counts. This chain joins TRBV6-5 and TRBJ2-1; D is possibly TRBD2 (6 bases). Germline V lookup: CDR1 MNHEY, CDR2 SVGAGI. Deletions cut 5 bases from V and 6 bases from J, with 17 bases between. This CDR3 is built from 15 residues. The CDR3 nucleotides are TGTGCCAGCAGTCCACCGGCTAGCGCCACCAATGAGCAGTTCTTC. This translates into CASSPPASATNEQFF.